The T cell receptor (beta chain) described here comes from a study of T cells in localized non-small cell lung cancer. Regarding the study as a whole: Higher adjacent-lung clonality was associated with shorter survival. Because only a single region of the tumor was sequenced, heterogeneity remains possible. Uninvolved neighboring lung showed the greatest T cell clonality, exceeding tumor.

Here immunoSEQ multiplex PCR was the method, and the copy in TCRdb shows in-frame clones only, minus some. The sample carries just over 70,000 clones, about 90% recorded once. This CDR3 region has 12 residues. The germline V gene has CDR1 ENHRY and CDR2 SYGVKD. V was cut by 4 bases and J by 5 bases, with 6 bases left in between. This clone appeared once. Its antigen is undetermined. The genes are TRBV10-3 and TRBJ1-5, with D possibly matching TRBD1 (5 bases). The TCR originated in a male donor aged 60 or over with stage III squamous cell lung carcinoma. The material was peripheral blood, obtained before any cancer treatment. The CDR3 bases are TGTGCCATCAGTGGGGGGGATCAGCCCCAGCATTTT. It yields the protein CAISGGDQPQHF.